These 23 T cell receptor beta chains originate from one sample sequenced in a study of cytomegalovirus exposure and HLA in healthy donors. The PCR made use of 60 Vbeta and 13 Jbeta primers. Using immunoSEQ multiplex PCR, the repertoire was profiled, and TCRdb retains in-frame clones only, with some absent. The data contain about 130,000 clones, about 66% of them seen just once; the ten biggest clones take up roughly 1.6%. Sequenced sample: PBMCs. The receptor set was obtained from a man aged 25-45 years in good health and CMV-seropositive.

To note about this clone: The same CDR3 arises from other DNA sequences in this sample as well. The gene calls are TRBV5-1 and TRBJ2-1, with D perhaps TRBD1 (6 bases). CDR1 SGHRS and CDR2 YFSETQ come from the germline V gene. V was shortened by 4 bases and J by 7 bases, with 9 bases between the two germline ends. The CDR3 covers 12 residues. The CDR3 region has the DNA TGCGCCAGCAGCGAACAGGGTAATGAGCAGTTCTTC. Amino acids: CASSEQGNEQFF.

V is TRBV28 and J is TRBJ1-5; 7 bases map to TRBD1. The V gene end was trimmed by 6 bases and the J gene end by 7 bases; junction bases not matched to a gene: 9. The CDR3 extends over 14 amino acids. Germline V gene sequence: CDR1 MDHEN, CDR2 SYDVKM. The chain's CDR3 is CASRVDRHWQPQHF. Here the CDR3 DNA reads TGTGCCAGCAGGGTGGACAGGCACTGGCAGCCCCAGCATTTT.

The count of this clone is one. The CDR3 spells CASSSRGTNYGYTF. CDR3 coding DNA: TGTGCCAGCTCAAGTAGGGGGACAAACTATGGCTACACCTTC. The chain carries TRBV18 and TRBJ1-2, with TRBD1 as a possible D gene (6 bases). From germline, CDR1 is KGHSH and CDR2 LQKENI. V was cut by 5 bases and J by 2 bases, with 12 bases left in between. The CDR3 has 14 amino acids.

The DNA for the CDR3 is TGTGCCAGCAGTAACAGGGGGCGCGGGCAGTACTTC. Amino acids: CASSNRGRGQYF. The chain employs TRBV6-5 and TRBJ2-7, with 9 bases fitting TRBD1. The V segment lost 5 bases and the J segment 9 bases; nucleotides outside the gene matches: 5. CDR1 and CDR2 from the germline V gene are MNHEY and SVGAGI. The length of the CDR3 is 12 residues.

V usage is TRBV11-2 and J usage is TRBJ2-7, with 9 bases matching TRBD2. CDR3 length: 15 residues. V gave up 3 bases and J gave up 2 bases; unmatched junction bases: 5. In germline, CDR1 is SGHAT, CDR2 FQNNGV. CDR3 bases: TGTGCCAGCAGCTTTGAACTAGCGGGTACCTACGAGCAGTACTTC. Amino acid sequence: CASSFELAGTYEQYF.

Here the CDR3 reads CASSLKTLPDTQYF. The CDR3 DNA is TGTGCCAGCAGCTTGAAGACACTCCCAGATACGCAGTATTTT. J is TRBJ2-3 and V is TRBV7-2; D gene unclear. Germline CDR1 reads SGHTA; CDR2 reads FQGNSA. CDR3 length: 14 residues. The V end lost 3 bases, the J end lost 4 bases, and 11 bases lay between the germline ends.

The chain recombines TRBV9 with TRBJ1-5, with 8 bases matching TRBD1. CDR3 size: 15 residues. Germline-derived CDR1 and CDR2 are SGDLS and YYNGEE. The J segment lost 0 bases and the V segment lost 8 bases, leaving 7 bases of the junction unmatched. The CDR3 reads CASGQGAYSNQPQHF. DNA of the CDR3: TGTGCCAGTGGACAGGGCGCTTATAGCAATCAGCCCCAGCATTTT.

The V gene is TRBV2, the J gene TRBJ2-1; 7 bases are a match to TRBD2. V trimming: 7 bases; J trimming: 4 bases; junction bases outside the gene matches: 4. Per germline, CDR1 SNHLY and CDR2 FYNNEI. The CDR3 length is 13 residues. The CDR3 DNA reads TGTGCCAGCATGGGGGGGGTTTACAATGAGCAGTTCTTC. Amino acid sequence: CASMGGVYNEQFF.

The V gene is TRBV18, the J gene TRBJ2-7, with 8 bases fitting TRBD2. Germline V gene sequence: CDR1 KGHSH, CDR2 LQKENI. The CDR3 is 21 amino acids. V was clipped by 1 base and J by 1 base; unmatched bases: 21. The CDR3 spells CASSPRGNIPGLGSLSYEQYF. In nucleotides, the CDR3 is TGTGCCAGCTCACCACGTGGCAATATCCCGGGACTAGGATCCTTATCCTACGAGCAGTACTTC.

The V and J genes are TRBV29-1 and TRBJ2-1, with 13 nucleotides matching TRBD2. CDR1 is SQVTM, CDR2 ANQGSEA, per germline. J lost 4 bases, V lost 8 bases, and 5 bases had no gene match. The CDR3 spans 14 residues. In DNA, the CDR3 is TGCAGCACCCCGGGACTAGCGGGGTACAATGAGCAGTTCTTC. Translation gives CSTPGLAGYNEQFF.

CDR3 residues: CSVEGLVDGQYF. The CDR3 nucleotides are TGCAGCGTTGAAGGACTGGTCGACGGGCAGTACTTC. The V call is TRBV29-1, the J call TRBJ2-7; unclear D gene. The germline gives CDR1 SQVTM, CDR2 ANQGSEA. Deletions cut 1 base from V and 9 bases from J, with 13 bases between. The CDR3 consists of 12 residues.

The V gene is TRBV10-3, the J gene TRBJ1-2; 10 nucleotides align to TRBD1. This CDR3 region has 15 residues. Germline trimming cut 4 bases from V and 6 bases from J; bases unmatched to any gene: 8. Germline V gives CDR1 ENHRY, CDR2 SYGVKD. CDR3 sequence: CAISAWDRGEDGYTF. DNA of the CDR3: TGTGCCATCAGTGCTTGGGACAGGGGCGAAGATGGCTACACCTTC.

Concerning this clone: Relative to the germline gene, one junction end is altered; a read error may explain this. This sample includes further DNA sequences coding for the same CDR3. CDR3 sequence reads: CASSLTGTATNEKLFF. CDR3 bases: TGCGCCAGCAGCCTAACAGGGACCGCAACTAATGAAAAACTATTTTTT. The genes are TRBV5-1 and TRBJ1-4; a weak D match, TRBD1 (6 bases). The CDR3 loop spans 16 amino acids. Germline CDR1 is SGHRS and CDR2 is YFSETQ.

This clone was detected a few times. The chain employs TRBV19 and TRBJ2-1; TRBD2 agrees at 10 bases. The CDR3 has 17 residues. Germline V gene lookup returns CDR1 LNHDA and CDR2 SQIVND (reference sequence). J gave up 0 bases and V 5 bases, and 7 bases lay outside the gene matches. CDR3 nucleotide sequence: TGTGCCAGTAGTCCAAGACTAGCGGGTAGCTCCTACAATGAGCAGTTCTTC. Translation: CASSPRLAGSSYNEQFF.

V is TRBV19 and J is TRBJ2-3, with D possibly TRBD1 on 6 matching bases. The CDR3 length is 15 residues. CDR1 LNHDA and CDR2 SQIVND come from the germline V gene (reference sequence). The ends were cut back, 7 bases at V and 7 bases at J, with 21 bases in the middle. The CDR3 coding sequence is TGTGCCAGTACCCCAGGGGCGGCTAGTGGTTATACGCAGTATTTT. This codes for CASTPGAASGYTQYF.

The rearrangement links TRBV21-1 to TRBJ2-3; TRBD2 reflects the table's D call only, with no check against the DNA. TRBV21-1 is deemed a pseudogene. This CDR3 region has 18 residues. The DNA for the CDR3 is TGTGCCAGCAGCATCCCCTCCCCGCGCGGGAGGGCCTTGGATACGCAGTATTTT. Encoded protein: CASSIPSPRGRALDTQYF.

CDR3 nucleotides: TGTGCCAGCAGGCCCCCCGGGGTTGGTGGAAACACCATATATTTT. It translates to CASRPPGVGGNTIYF. V is TRBV6-6 and J is TRBJ1-3; no clear D. Deletions cut 6 bases from V and 3 bases from J, with 15 bases between. Germline V gives CDR1 MNHNY, CDR2 SVGAGI (reference sequence). This CDR3 region has 15 residues.

The chain carries TRBV27 and TRBJ1-4, with 7 positions matching TRBD1. J was trimmed by 7 bases and V by 5 bases; bases with no gene match: 13. Germline V gene lookup returns CDR1 MNHEY and CDR2 SMNVEV (reference sequence). This CDR3 contains 16 residues. The CDR3 spells CASSEDRAGWTEKLFF. The DNA for the CDR3 is TGTGCCAGCAGTGAAGACAGGGCGGGTTGGACTGAAAAACTGTTTTTT.

This clone was counted between two and nine times. The chain joins TRBV7-3 to TRBJ1-2; TRBD1 matches at 9 bases. This CDR3 spans 16 amino acids. V shed 0 bases, J shed 5 bases, and the junction held 7 bases outside the gene matches. Looked up from germline, CDR1 is SGHTA and CDR2 is FQGTGA. The CDR3 bases are TGTGCCAGCAGCTTAACGTGGACAGGGGAAAGGTATGGCTACACCTTC. Its translation is CASSLTWTGERYGYTF.

The genes are TRBV5-1 and TRBJ2-2; D not resolved. CDR3 length: 16 residues. V was clipped by 2 bases and J by 2 bases, with 13 bases between them. Germline-derived CDR1 and CDR2 are SGHRS and YFSETQ. CDR3 in DNA: TGCGCCAGCAGCTTTATGGGCACTCTTAACACCGGGGAGCTGTTTTTT. This gives the protein CASSFMGTLNTGELFF.

This chain links TRBV6-1 with TRBJ2-5; unclear D gene. The germline CDR1 and CDR2 sequences are MNHNS and SASEGT. Between the trimmed V and J ends, which lost 6 bases and 5 bases, there was a span of 16 bases. The CDR3 length is 14 residues. The CDR3 DNA is TGTGCCAGCAGCATTAAGCCCGAGGCGGAGACCCAGTACTTC. Protein sequence: CASSIKPEAETQYF.

This rearrangement joins TRBV6-4 to TRBJ2-3, with TRBD2 identical over 14 bases. The CDR3 loop spans 18 amino acids. The trim removed 6 bases at V and 4 bases at J, leaving 12 bases unmatched. CDR1 and CDR2 from the germline V gene are MRHNA and SNTAGT. The CDR3 DNA sequence: TGTGCCAGCAGAAGACTAGCGGGAGGGCCGAATCGTCCAGATACGCAGTATTTT. Amino acids: CASRRLAGGPNRPDTQYF.

This clone was detected once. The rearrangement links TRBV9 to TRBJ2-3; 8 bases align to TRBD1. Germline V CDR1 and CDR2: SGDLS, YYNGEE. The CDR3 is 15 amino acids. With V trimmed by 4 bases and J by 6 bases, 10 bases remained unmatched. CDR3 in amino acids: CASSYGTGPGDTQYF. The CDR3 DNA sequence: TGTGCCAGCAGCTACGGGACAGGCCCAGGGGATACGCAGTATTTT.